Given below is one TCR beta chain in context. Antigen: not known. Researchers amplified the TCR beta CDR3 regions from RNA transcripts. First-round RT-PCR targeting the TCR CDR3 was performed with the HTBI primer set. Via MiXCR, TCRdb re-called the multiplex PCR reads, giving one row per CDR3 protein. The sample shows roughly 580,000 distinct CDR3 sequences, approximately 15% of them seen only once. This sample is part of a study of T cells in Graves' hyperthyroidism and ophthalmopathy. Trimming shortened V by 3 bases and J by 0 bases, and 22 bases separated the two germline ends. The germline V gene encodes CDR1 SGDLS and CDR2 YYNGEE. The CDR3 consists of 20 residues. Study-level findings and limits: Blood also showed most of the thyroid clonotypes that were expanded above 0.001. Separating ophthalmopathy from stable hyperthyroidism was achieved by a 13 V-J model.

Preceding any ophthalmopathy symptoms, the blood sample dates from first hyperthyroidism diagnosis. Fresh peripheral blood, under 13 ml, was the source of the PBMCs. The sample consisted of blood. The receptor was derived from a woman in her twenties or thirties with Graves' hyperthyroidism that later progressed to Graves' ophthalmopathy. The chain has TRBV9 and TRBJ2-6, with D perhaps assigned TRBD1 or TRBD2 (6 bases each). In nucleotides, the CDR3 is TGTGCCAGCAGCGCTCGACCGGGGGACAAACCAGACTCTGGGGCCAACGTCCTGACTTTC. Amino acid sequence: CASSARPGDKPDSGANVLTF.